The clone carrying this T cell receptor (beta chain) was recorded many times. Its antigen is unidentified. TCRdb processed the reads anew with MiXCR; each CDR3 protein has one entry. Of around 440,000 distinct CDR3 sequences in the sample, roughly 12% are singletons; the top ten hold more than 8.5%. The sample is drawn from a study of T cell repertoires in cytomegalovirus infection. On the study more broadly: Both a matching HLA type and CMV infection were indicated by public TCR beta signatures. General study findings and limits: CMV carriers having the relevant HLA were flagged by cumulative public TCR beta family frequency. Clonotype analysis showed dominance of the ex vivo response by HLA-C-restricted CMV-specific TCR beta clonotypes.

The source material was PBMCs. This TCR came from a human donor in good health (CMV status not recorded). Some clones in this sample may be carry-over from other donors' samples.

The CDR3 DNA reads as TGTGCCAGCAGCTTAGGAGGTCTCACCGGGACGCAGTATTTT. This encodes CASSLGGLTGTQYF. The chain carries TRBV7-9 and TRBJ2-3; D remains ambiguous. Germline loops: CDR1 SEHNR, CDR2 FQNEAQ (reference sequence). The CDR3 loop spans 14 amino acids. Trimming stripped 1 base from V and 9 bases from J, with 14 bases between. Complete variable domain (other parts from reference TRBV7-9 and TRBJ2-3): DTGVSQNPRHKITKRGQNVTFRCDPISEHNRLYWYRQTLGQGPEFLTYFQNEAQLEKSRLLSDRFSAERPKGSFSTLEIQRTEQGDSAMYLCASSLGGLTGTQYFGPGTRLTVL.